These 2 T cell receptor beta chains were all obtained from the same sample, sequenced in a study of T-cell reconstitution after alpha-beta-depleted transplantation in children. The library targeted TCRbeta and was prepared with unique molecular identifiers. TCRdb reanalysed the PCR reads using MiXCR and keeps one entry per CDR3 protein. The sample shows about 600,000 distinct CDR3 sequences, 10% to 13% of them seen only once. The sample consisted of PBMCs from the stem cell graft donor, taken from the stem cell graft. These receptors all stem from a human donor who donated a stem cell graft to a child with acute myeloid leukemia.

This clonotype was counted a few times. J is TRBJ2-3 and V is TRBV7-8; 8 bases line up with TRBD2. The CDR3 contains 16 residues. Per germline, CDR1 SGHVS and CDR2 FQNEAQ. J was trimmed by 5 bases and V by 5 bases; bases with no gene match: 12. The CDR3 sequence: CASSQGGGRRGDTQYF. The CDR3 DNA follows: TGTGCCAGCAGCCAGGGCGGCGGGAGGAGAGGAGATACGCAGTATTTT.

The chain couples TRBV6-5 to TRBJ1-5, with TRBD1 as a possible D gene (5 bases). V dropped 1 base and J dropped 1 base, with 8 bases sitting between them. The germline CDR1 and CDR2 sequences are MNHEY and SVGAGI. The CDR3 extends over 15 amino acids. The CDR3 is CASSYLGGSNQPQHF. The DNA of the CDR3 is TGTGCCAGCAGTTACTTGGGGGGAAGCAATCAGCCCCAGCATTTT.